The sequence of this T cell receptor beta chain was determined in a study of blood T cells in healthy people across ages. Findings and limits, study-wide: Unsorted PBMCs blocked a conclusive comparison of naive and antigen-experienced cells.

On this clonotype: Its matching antigen is unknown.

Together with a sample-barcoded 5' primer, a J-beta primer mix was included in a second PCR lasting about 7 to 12 cycles. One entry per CDR3 protein, called by TCRdb with MiXCR from the 5' RACE reads. The table includes approximately 580,000 distinct CDR3 sequences, 20% to 30% detected once. These data were also filed under a second study, of T cells of mothers and their children. That report adds: The study recruited a few healthy Caucasian mothers and their six children as donors.

The sequence was obtained from a boy between 10 and 17 years old in good health. Sequenced: blood.

The CDR3 sequence is CASSWRHITYEQYF. The CDR3 DNA sequence: TGTGCCAGCAGCTGGAGACACATTACCTACGAGCAGTACTTC. The chain uses TRBV6-2 or TRBV6-3 and TRBJ2-7; D is undetermined. The germline V gene has CDR1 MNHEY and CDR2 SVGEGT. The CDR3 contains 14 residues. Trimming took off 6 bases at V and 2 bases at J, with 14 bases between the two ends.